This T cell receptor (beta chain) was profiled in a study of Ad26.COV2.S vaccination and SARS-CoV-2 variants. Generated by immunoSEQ multiplex PCR, the TCRdb table keeps only in-frame clones and is missing some. The table has approximately 300,000 clones, just over 85% seen once. Treatment given: around 19 received Ad26.COV2.S at low or high dose, single or two shots; five or six received placebo; per-sample allocation not given. Sampling took place 63 days after the first vaccine or placebo injection. The CDR3 sequence is 14 residues long. In germline, CDR1 is MNHEY, CDR2 SVGEGT. Trimming removed 2 bases at V and 2 bases at J, with 8 bases between.

The sequence was collected from a person between 18 and 65 years old who received the Ad26.COV2.S COVID-19 vaccine or a placebo. The source was peripheral blood, collected in a trial of Ad26.COV2.S vaccine versus placebo. V and J are TRBV6-2 or TRBV6-3 and TRBJ2-3; either TRBD1 or TRBD2 may supply D (6 bases each). The CDR3 loop reads CASSYGGLTDTQYF. In DNA form, the CDR3 reads TGTGCCAGCAGTTACGGGGGGCTCACAGATACGCAGTATTTT.